The clone carrying this T cell receptor beta chain appeared many times. Its antigen remains unidentified. This sample was included in a study of identical twins. Study observations and caveats: Out-of-frame alpha sequences shared by twins showed excess low generation probability. Cord blood's abundant beta clonotypes had fewer insertions, unlike memory repertoires. Conclusions rested on cross-sectional statistics rather than following the same donors. Sequences that were beta out-of-frame showed weaker excess twin sharing.

TCRdb re-analysed the 5' RACE reads in MiXCR, keeping a single row per CDR3 protein. The sample holds some 260,000 distinct CDR3 sequences, around an eighth seen once. V lost 1 base and J 7 bases, leaving 13 bases between the germline ends. This CDR3 comprises 15 residues. Germline lookup yields CDR1 SGHTA and CDR2 FQGNSA. The sample was memory (CD45RO+) T cells sorted from blood. The genes are TRBV7-2 and TRBJ2-2; tentative D call: TRBD1 (5 bases). This TCR derives from a woman under 30 in good health. The CDR3: CASSLDVAGIGELFF. CDR3 DNA: TGTGCCAGCAGCTTAGATGTGGCAGGGATCGGGGAGCTGTTTTTT.